Listed below are T cell receptor beta chains from one sample, sequenced in a study of identical twins. One entry per CDR3 protein results from TCRdb running MiXCR on the 5' RACE reads. This table has around 1.7 million distinct CDR3 sequences, about 32% appearing once. The sequenced sample consisted of cord blood. The receptor set was obtained from a newborn girl in good health. CDR3s include the opening cysteine and the closing phenylalanine or tryptophan. The D gene is left open where the match is weak. Expanded clones are given a class, and other clones once, few, many or no size at all.

cdr3_aa cdr3_nt j_call d_call v_call clone_size
CASSQDRRGNEQFF TGTGCCAGCAGCCAAGATCGCCGGGGCAATGAGCAGTTCTTC TRBJ2-1 . TRBV3-1 .
CSAKGTSGAYNEQFF TGCAGTGCCAAGGGGACTAGCGGGGCCTACAATGAGCAGTTCTTC TRBJ2-1 TRBD2 TRBV20-1 .
CASSYVFSNQPQHF TGTGCCAGCAGTTACGTTTTTAGCAATCAGCCCCAGCATTTT TRBJ1-5 . TRBV6-2/TRBV6-3 few
CASSPLLDRIPYEQYF TGTGCCAGCAGCCCCCTTTTGGACAGGATTCCCTACGAGCAGTACTTC TRBJ2-7 TRBD1 TRBV7-6 .
CASSVVGSGMRDTQYF TGTGCCAGCAGCGTAGTGGGTAGCGGGATGAGAGATACGCAGTATTTT TRBJ2-3 TRBD2 TRBV9 .
CASRGRNPKETSTDTQYF TGCGCCAGCAGGGGCCGAAACCCCAAAGAGACTAGCACAGATACGCAGTATTTT TRBJ2-3 . TRBV5-1 .
CASSLPGRKTQYF TGTGCCAGCAGTCTCCCGGGACGGAAGACCCAGTACTTC TRBJ2-5 . TRBV12-3/TRBV12-4 .
CASSLTAGPQGGYGYTF TGTGCCAGCAGCTTAACCGCCGGGCCCCAAGGGGGATATGGCTACACCTTC TRBJ1-2 . TRBV7-8 few
CASSVATRDTLATQYF TGTGCCAGCAGCGTAGCTACCAGGGACACTCTAGCTACGCAGTATTTT TRBJ2-3 . TRBV9 few
CASSQLPQGQGAWNEQFF TGTGCCAGCAGCCAATTACCTCAGGGACAGGGGGCATGGAATGAGCAGTTCTTC TRBJ2-1 TRBD1 TRBV7-6 few
CSARLRPSGGYNEQFF TGCAGTGCTAGGCTCAGGCCTAGCGGGGGTTACAATGAGCAGTTCTTC TRBJ2-1 TRBD2 TRBV20-1 few
CASTVTGELFF TGTGCCAGCACAGTCACCGGGGAGCTGTTTTTT TRBJ2-2 . TRBV2 few
CASRFSYEQYF TGTGCCAGCAGATTTTCCTACGAGCAGTACTTC TRBJ2-7 . TRBV2 few
CATGQESSYNEQFF TGTGCCACCGGACAGGAAAGCTCCTACAATGAGCAGTTCTTC TRBJ2-1 TRBD1 TRBV25-1 .
CASNPGQLGAGSTNTQYF TGTGCCAGCAATCCGGGACAGCTGGGAGCGGGATCCACAAATACGCAGTATTTT TRBJ2-3 . TRBV6-7 .
CASIPGANYGYTF TGTGCCAGCATCCCGGGGGCTAACTATGGCTACACCTTC TRBJ1-2 . TRBV6-1 many
CASSQGTGGRGKLFF TGTGCCAGCAGCCAAGGGACAGGGGGCAGGGGAAAACTGTTTTTT TRBJ1-4 TRBD1 TRBV7-9 .
CASSTLGGGEQFF TGTGCCAGCTCAACGTTAGGGGGTGGGGAGCAGTTCTTC TRBJ2-1 . TRBV25-1 .
CSARQGNSYNEQFF TGCAGTGCTCGACAGGGAAACTCCTACAATGAGCAGTTCTTC TRBJ2-1 TRBD1 TRBV20-1 .
CASSLVSRSGFSSYEQYF TGTGCCAGCAGCTTAGTTAGTAGAAGCGGGTTCAGCTCCTACGAGCAGTACTTC TRBJ2-7 . TRBV11-2 .
CASSLDSLFTGELFF TGTGCCAGCAGCTTAGATAGCCTGTTCACCGGGGAGCTGTTTTTT TRBJ2-2 . TRBV11-2 few
CASSLLQGDGCTF TGTGCCAGCAGTTTATTACAGGGGGACGGCTGCACCTTC TRBJ1-2 TRBD1 TRBV28 .
CASSQGGMTQYF TGTGCCAGCTCTCAGGGGGGCATGACCCAGTACTTC TRBJ2-5 . TRBV24-1 many
CASSYSTDGEKLFF TGTGCCAGCAGTTACTCCACGGACGGTGAAAAACTGTTTTTT TRBJ1-4 . TRBV6-5 .
CSVEESDPMNTEAFF TGCAGCGTTGAGGAGTCAGATCCAATGAACACTGAAGCTTTCTTT TRBJ1-1 . TRBV29-1 few
CSVRVPIPGNTIYF TGCAGCGTCAGAGTCCCTATACCTGGAAACACCATATATTTT TRBJ1-3 . TRBV29-1 few
CASSLRSGGYKVEQYF TGTGCCAGCAGTTTGAGGAGTGGAGGCTATAAGGTCGAGCAGTACTTC TRBJ2-7 . TRBV27 few
CASTREDRNTGELFF TGTGCCAGCACCCGGGAAGACAGAAACACCGGGGAGCTGTTTTTT TRBJ2-2 . TRBV28 .
CATSGGGASVYNEQFF TGTGCCACCAGTGGGGGTGGGGCTAGCGTCTACAATGAGCAGTTCTTC TRBJ2-1 . TRBV24-1 few
CSVAGFTEPFF TGCAGCGTTGCGGGGTTCACTGAACCTTTCTTT TRBJ1-1 . TRBV29-1 .
CASSLGEYGDEKLFF TGTGCCAGCAGCTTGGGAGAGTACGGGGATGAAAAACTGTTTTTT TRBJ1-4 . TRBV5-6 .
CATSRDYGELNTEAFF TGTGCCACCAGCAGAGATTACGGGGAATTGAACACTGAAGCTTTCTTT TRBJ1-1 . TRBV15 .
CASSNRAGVNNEQYF TGTGCCAGCAGCAACAGGGCGGGAGTAAACAATGAGCAGTACTTC TRBJ2-5 . TRBV6-2/TRBV6-3 .
CASQSTASYNEQFF TGTGCCAGCCAATCGACAGCTTCCTACAATGAGCAGTTCTTC TRBJ2-1 . TRBV3-1 .
CASSLRGSLTDTQYF TGTGCCAGCAGTTTACGCGGGAGCCTCACAGATACGCAGTATTTT TRBJ2-3 TRBD2 TRBV28 few
CASSQCTGEGSPLHF TGCGCCAGCAGCCAGTGTACAGGGGAAGGCTCACCCCTCCACTTT TRBJ1-6 TRBD1 TRBV5-1 .
CASSESRSFYGYTF TGTGCCAGCAGTGAATCCCGGTCATTCTATGGCTACACCTTC TRBJ1-2 . TRBV6-1 .
CSARKQGGLSYEQYF TGCAGTGCTAGAAAACAGGGGGGACTGAGTTACGAGCAGTACTTC TRBJ2-7 TRBD1 TRBV20-1 .
CAIEVSGTHEQYF TGTGCCATCGAGGTCTCGGGTACCCACGAGCAGTACTTC TRBJ2-7 . TRBV10-3 .
CASSFRIWSTDTQYF TGTGCCAGCAGTTTTCGGATTTGGAGCACAGATACGCAGTATTTT TRBJ2-3 . TRBV6-5 few